This note documents a single TCR beta chain sequence. This entry belongs to a study of blood T cell repertoires in COVID-19. The overall study: Material from acute and convalescent COVID-19 was sourced from the United States, Italy and Spain. PBMCs, B-cell-depleted T cells, or T cells were the source of the cDNA or gDNA that made up the material.

Sequencing used immunoSEQ multiplex PCR; TCRdb keeps in-frame clones, though not all of them. The profile covers just over 150,000 clones, with approximately 81% appearing a single time and about 3.3% taken by the ten largest. This CDR3 has 17 amino acids. Per germline, CDR1 MDHEN and CDR2 SYDVKM. J gave up 2 bases and V 7 bases, and 6 bases lay outside the gene matches. The chain links TRBV28 to TRBJ2-6, with 12 bases that match TRBD1. Material: peripheral blood. The clonotype was recovered from a human donor with acute or convalescent COVID-19. The donor label of this sample is uncertain. As DNA, the CDR3 is TGTGCCAGCATTCCGGGACAGGGGGCACCTGGGGCCAACGTCCTGACTTTC. Its protein product is CASIPGQGAPGANVLTF.